This T cell receptor (beta chain) was identified in a study of PD-1 blockade in classical Hodgkin lymphoma. With no exception, relapse followed autologous stem cell transplantation in all patients, and brentuximab vedotin exposure varied. This CDR3 contains 13 residues. V was trimmed by 3 bases and J by 4 bases, leaving 7 bases between them. Germline V lookup: CDR1 KGHSH, CDR2 LQKENI. Produced via immunoSEQ multiplex PCR; TCRdb's table is partial and in-frame only. The table has 66,000 or so clones, about two thirds seen once. This TCR came from a human donor with classical Hodgkin lymphoma. The chain employs TRBV18 and TRBJ1-5; D is ambiguous. Source: peripheral blood mononuclear cells (PBMCs), taken before the second cycle of nivolumab. The CDR3 DNA follows: TGTGCCAGCTCACCTGGGAGGAATCAGCCCCAGCATTTT. Translated: CASSPGRNQPQHF.